Following are 19 T cell receptor beta chains from one sample sequenced in a study of cytomegalovirus exposure and HLA in healthy donors. Amplification used 60 Vbeta primers and 13 Jbeta primers. Repertoires were generated with immunoSEQ multiplex PCR, while TCRdb's copy carries only in-frame clones and drops some. The data show 150,000 to 200,000 clones, 70% to 90% seen once. Sequenced material: PBMCs. The receptors originated from a woman aged 45-60 years in good health and CMV-seronegative.

The V gene is TRBV7-9, the J gene TRBJ1-6, with a tentative D call TRBD1 (6 bases). This CDR3 comprises 14 residues. The germline V gene has CDR1 SEHNR and CDR2 FQNEAQ (reference sequence). V lost 6 bases, J lost 7 bases, and 13 bases lay in between. The CDR3 spells CASSSGTQNSPLHF. CDR3 DNA sequence: TGTGCCAGCAGTTCCGGGACACAGAATTCACCCCTCCACTTT.

This chain links TRBV19 with TRBJ1-1, with D hard to call. V gave up 7 bases and J gave up 11 bases, with 20 bases separating them. The CDR3 is made up of 13 amino acids. The germline gives CDR1 LNHDA, CDR2 SQIVND (reference sequence). The DNA for the CDR3 is TGTGCCAGTATAACTGACCCCCGCCAGAGGGCTTTCTTT. Translated: CASITDPRQRAFF. The full variable domain, its missing parts supplied by reference TRBV19 and TRBJ1-1, is DGGITQSPKYLFRKEGQNVTLSCEQNLNHDAMYWYRQDPGQGLRLIYYSQIVNDFQKGDIAEGYSVSREKKESFPLTVTSAQKNPTAFYLCASITDPRQRAFFGQGTRLTVV.

The V call is TRBV9, the J call TRBJ1-1, with D maybe TRBD1 (5 bases). Germline CDR1 SGDLS, CDR2 YYNGEE. Deletions cut 1 base from V and 6 bases from J, with 10 bases between. The CDR3 extends over 13 amino acids. The CDR3 region has the DNA TGTGCCAGCAGCGTACAGGGTGTTTCTGAAGCTTTCTTT. Amino acids: CASSVQGVSEAFF.

The chain has TRBV27 and TRBJ2-5; 9 nucleotides match TRBD2. The CDR3 is made up of 16 amino acids. V shed 2 bases, J shed 4 bases, and the junction held 8 bases outside the gene matches. The germline V gene has CDR1 MNHEY and CDR2 SMNVEV (reference sequence). The DNA for the CDR3 is TGTGCCAGCAGTTTACTTAGCGGGAGCCCGTTAGAGACCCAGTACTTC. This encodes CASSLLSGSPLETQYF.

The gene calls are TRBV5-6 and TRBJ1-4; D gene uncertain. Germline loops: CDR1 SGHDT, CDR2 YYEEEE. This CDR3 has 15 amino acids. Trimming cost V 6 bases and J 4 bases, with 16 bases left between them. The CDR3 DNA reads TGTGCCAGCACCCTGTCCGGGGTCCTTAATGAAAAACTGTTTTTT. Translating gives CASTLSGVLNEKLFF.

This clone appeared a few times. The gene calls are TRBV29-1 and TRBJ1-2; TRBD1 is a possible D gene (5 bases). V was pared by 2 bases and J by 8 bases, with 21 bases between. The CDR3 consists of 15 residues. Looked up from germline, CDR1 is SQVTM and CDR2 is ANQGSEA. CDR3 sequence (DNA): TGCAGCGTTGAATCCCGCGGGGCGGGTGCAACCGGCTACACCTTC. It translates to CSVESRGAGATGYTF. Complete variable domain (other parts from reference TRBV29-1 and TRBJ1-2): SAVISQKPSRDICQRGTSLTIQCQVDSQVTMMFWYRQQPGQSLTLIATANQGSEATYESGFVIDKFPISRPNLTFSTLTVSNMSPEDSSIYLCSVESRGAGATGYTFGSGTRLTVV.

This chain joins TRBV7-9 and TRBJ2-7; possible D gene TRBD1, 5 bases. V lost 4 bases, J lost 3 bases, and 10 bases lay in between. CDR3 length: 13 amino acids. Looked up from germline, CDR1 is SEHNR and CDR2 is FQNEAQ (reference sequence). The CDR3 is CASSWAGYYEQYF. The DNA of the CDR3 is TGTGCCAGCAGCTGGGCAGGGTACTACGAGCAGTACTTC. Based on the CDR3 plus reference TRBV7-9 and TRBJ2-7, the full variable domain is DTGVSQNPRHKITKRGQNVTFRCDPISEHNRLYWYRQTLGQGPEFLTYFQNEAQLEKSRLLSDRFSAERPKGSFSTLEIQRTEQGDSAMYLCASSWAGYYEQYFGPGTRLTVT.

The CDR3 protein is CASSYRDRASYEQYF. CDR3 bases: TGTGCCAGCAGTTACCGGGACAGGGCCTCCTACGAGCAGTACTTC. The chain employs TRBV6-6 and TRBJ2-7; 9 positions agree with TRBD1. The CDR3 extends over 15 amino acids. With V trimmed by 2 bases and J by 0 bases, 2 bases remained unmatched. Per the germline V gene, CDR1 is MNHNY and CDR2 is SVGAGI (reference sequence).

The V call is TRBV7-9, the J call TRBJ2-1; D possibly corresponds to TRBD2 (5 bases). This CDR3 has 17 amino acids. CDR1 SEHNR and CDR2 FQNEAQ come from the germline V gene (reference sequence). Trimming stripped 5 bases from V and 7 bases from J, with 24 bases between. CDR3 coding DNA: TGTGCCAGCAGCGCACGGGGTCGGGCTAGTACTGAAAATGAGCAGTTCTTC. It encodes CASSARGRASTENEQFF. Based on the CDR3 plus reference TRBV7-9 and TRBJ2-1, the full variable domain is DTGVSQNPRHKITKRGQNVTFRCDPISEHNRLYWYRQTLGQGPEFLTYFQNEAQLEKSRLLSDRFSAERPKGSFSTLEIQRTEQGDSAMYLCASSARGRASTENEQFFGPGTRLTVL.

This clone showed up just a few times. The chain has TRBV5-4 and TRBJ1-1; D is undetermined. This CDR3 is built from 12 residues. Between the trimmed V and J ends, which lost 0 bases and 8 bases, there was a span of 8 bases. Germline V CDR1 and CDR2: SGHNT, YYREEE (reference sequence). The CDR3 region has the DNA TGTGCCAGCAGCTTGGTCTCTGGCGAAGCTTTCTTT. Protein sequence: CASSLVSGEAFF.

A single count supports this clone. The chain has TRBV6-5 and TRBJ2-1; D is perhaps TRBD2 (5 bases). The CDR3 consists of 12 residues. Trimming removed 5 bases at V and 12 bases at J, with 14 bases between. Per germline, CDR1 MNHEY and CDR2 SVGAGI. CDR3 bases: TGTGCCAGCAGTGAGAAGCGGAGCCGGCAGTTCTTC. Translated: CASSEKRSRQFF.

This chain links TRBV7-3 with TRBJ2-1; tentative D call: TRBD2 (5 bases). Trimming cost V 3 bases and J 0 bases, with 12 bases left between them. The CDR3 is made up of 16 amino acids. Germline assignment: CDR1 SGHTA and CDR2 FQGTGA. CDR3 nucleotides: TGTGCCAGCAGCTTCTCTAGCAGGAGCTCCTACAATGAGCAGTTCTTC. It yields the protein CASSFSSRSSYNEQFF.

The chain is built from TRBV7-2 and TRBJ2-7, with a weak D call TRBD2 (6 bases). Trimming stripped 0 bases from V and 1 base from J, with 13 bases between. CDR3 length: 16 residues. Per germline, CDR1 SGHTA and CDR2 FQGNSA. The CDR3: CASSLAPGLRSYEQYF. The CDR3 DNA sequence: TGTGCCAGCAGCTTAGCCCCGGGACTGCGGTCCTACGAGCAGTACTTC.

The V and J genes are TRBV7-9 and TRBJ1-4; a weak D match, TRBD1 (6 bases). The CDR3 loop spans 14 amino acids. V was pared by 5 bases and J by 8 bases, with 15 bases between. Germline lookup yields CDR1 SEHNR and CDR2 FQNEAQ (reference sequence). The CDR3 sequence: CASSRGPGVEKLFF. The CDR3 DNA follows: TGTGCCAGCAGCCGCGGGCCAGGGGTCGAAAAACTGTTTTTT.

This chain links TRBV6-1 with TRBJ2-3; possibly TRBD1 for D (6 bases). The CDR3 runs 15 residues. Germline values: CDR1 MNHNS, CDR2 SASEGT. V was shortened by 7 bases and J by 4 bases, with 18 bases between the two germline ends. The CDR3 spells CASKLQGLPADTQYF. Written as DNA, the CDR3 is TGTGCCAGCAAACTTCAGGGGCTCCCCGCAGATACGCAGTATTTT.

The chain employs TRBV5-6 and TRBJ2-2; TRBD2 agrees at 7 bases. This CDR3 is 15 amino acids long. The V segment lost 2 bases and the J segment 7 bases; nucleotides outside the gene matches: 8. Germline values: CDR1 SGHDT, CDR2 YYEEEE. The CDR3 DNA follows: TGTGCCAGCAGCTTTTTGCGGGAGCAGGGCGGGGAGCTGTTTTTT. Translated, it gives CASSFLREQGGELFF.

The V and J genes are TRBV19 and TRBJ2-6; no clear D gene. The CDR3 is 13 residues long. The germline V gene encodes CDR1 LNHDA and CDR2 SQIVND (reference sequence). Trimming took off 6 bases at V and 0 bases at J, with 3 bases between the two ends. The DNA of the CDR3 is TGTGCCAGTAGGAGCTCTGGGGCCAACGTCCTGACTTTC. Amino acid sequence: CASRSSGANVLTF.

The gene calls are TRBV4-2 and TRBJ2-3; TRBD2 is a possible D gene (5 bases). Between the trimmed V and J ends, which lost 4 bases and 2 bases, there was a span of 16 bases. This CDR3 is 16 amino acids long. Germline V CDR1 and CDR2: LGHNA, YNFKEQ. CDR3 coding DNA: TGTGCCAGCAGCCTAGGACTGGGGATTAACACAGATACGCAGTATTTT. It encodes CASSLGLGINTDTQYF.

The rearrangement joins TRBV14 to TRBJ1-1; a possible D gene is TRBD1 (6 bases). V was cut by 4 bases and J by 6 bases, with 15 bases left in between. The CDR3 has 14 amino acids. Germline CDR1 and CDR2: SGHDN and FVKESK. CDR3 coding DNA: TGTGCCAGCAGCCTAAACAGGGCTTCTTCTGAAGCTTTCTTT. Translation gives CASSLNRASSEAFF.